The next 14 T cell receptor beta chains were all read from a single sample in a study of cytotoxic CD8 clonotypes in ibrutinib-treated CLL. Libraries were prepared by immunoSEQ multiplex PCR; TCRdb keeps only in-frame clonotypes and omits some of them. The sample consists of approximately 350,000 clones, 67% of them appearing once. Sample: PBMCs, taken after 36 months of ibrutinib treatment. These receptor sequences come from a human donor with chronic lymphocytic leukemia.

CDR3 DNA: TGTGCCAGCAGTTTAACCGGGACTAGATGGGAGGAGCAGTACTTC. Translation: CASSLTGTRWEEQYF. This chain connects TRBV6-5 to TRBJ2-7; 8 bases are shared with TRBD2. This CDR3 has 15 residues. Trimming cost V 4 bases and J 7 bases; bases outside gene matches: 12. In germline, CDR1 is MNHEY, CDR2 SVGAGI.

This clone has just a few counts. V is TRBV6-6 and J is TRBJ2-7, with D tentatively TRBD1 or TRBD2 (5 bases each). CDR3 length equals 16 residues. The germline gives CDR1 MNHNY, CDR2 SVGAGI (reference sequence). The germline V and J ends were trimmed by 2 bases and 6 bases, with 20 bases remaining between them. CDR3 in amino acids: CASSYAVGGGTTEQYF. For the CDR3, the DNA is TGTGCCAGCAGTTACGCGGTCGGTGGGGGAACTACCGAGCAGTACTTC.

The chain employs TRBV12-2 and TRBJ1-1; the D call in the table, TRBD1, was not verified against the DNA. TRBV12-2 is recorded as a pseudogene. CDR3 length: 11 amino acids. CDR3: CASRPGTEAFF. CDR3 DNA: TGTGCAAGTCGACCAGGGACTGAAGCTTTCTTT.

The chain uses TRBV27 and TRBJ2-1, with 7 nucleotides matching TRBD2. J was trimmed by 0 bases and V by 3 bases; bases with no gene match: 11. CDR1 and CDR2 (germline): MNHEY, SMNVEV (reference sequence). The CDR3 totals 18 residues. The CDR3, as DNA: TGTGCCAGCAGTTTGCCCCCGCTAGCGGTCAGCTCCTACAATGAGCAGTTCTTC. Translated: CASSLPPLAVSSYNEQFF.

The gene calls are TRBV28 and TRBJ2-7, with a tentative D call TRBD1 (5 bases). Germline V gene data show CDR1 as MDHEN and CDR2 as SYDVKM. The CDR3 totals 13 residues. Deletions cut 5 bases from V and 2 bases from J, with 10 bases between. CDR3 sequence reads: CASSEPGTYEQYF. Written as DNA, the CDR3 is TGTGCCAGCAGTGAGCCAGGGACCTACGAGCAGTACTTC.

The CDR3, as DNA: TGCAGCGTACAAATTACCTACGAGCAGTACTTC. This codes for CSVQITYEQYF. The chain links TRBV29-1 to TRBJ2-7; D ambiguous. Trimming left V 6 bases short and J 2 bases short, with 8 bases between. CDR1 SQVTM and CDR2 ANQGSEA come from the germline V gene. The length of the CDR3 is 11 residues.

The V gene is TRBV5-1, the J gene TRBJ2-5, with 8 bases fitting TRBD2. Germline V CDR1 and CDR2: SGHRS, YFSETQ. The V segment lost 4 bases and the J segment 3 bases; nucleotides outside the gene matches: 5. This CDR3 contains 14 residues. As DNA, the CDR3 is TGCGCCAGCAGCAACCCAGCGGGGGAAGAGACCCAGTACTTC. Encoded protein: CASSNPAGEETQYF.

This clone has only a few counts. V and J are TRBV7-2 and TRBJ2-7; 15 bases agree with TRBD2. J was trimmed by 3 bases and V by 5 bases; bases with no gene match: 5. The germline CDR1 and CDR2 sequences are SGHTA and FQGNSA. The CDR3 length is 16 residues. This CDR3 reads CASSAGTSGRLYEQYF. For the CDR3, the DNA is TGTGCCAGCAGCGCTGGGACTAGCGGGAGGCTCTACGAGCAGTACTTC.

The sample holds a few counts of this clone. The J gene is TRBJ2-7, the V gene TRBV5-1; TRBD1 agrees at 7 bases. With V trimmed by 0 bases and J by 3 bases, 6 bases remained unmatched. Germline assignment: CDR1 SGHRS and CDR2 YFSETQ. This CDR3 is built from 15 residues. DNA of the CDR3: TGCGCCAGCAGCTTGGTGCCAGGGGGATACTACGAGCAGTACTTC. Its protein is CASSLVPGGYYEQYF.

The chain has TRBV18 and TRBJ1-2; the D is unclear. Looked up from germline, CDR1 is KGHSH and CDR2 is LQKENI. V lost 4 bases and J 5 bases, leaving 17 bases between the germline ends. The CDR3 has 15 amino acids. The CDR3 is CASSRRGPESYGYTF. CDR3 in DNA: TGTGCCAGCTCACGACGAGGCCCAGAGAGTTATGGCTACACCTTC.

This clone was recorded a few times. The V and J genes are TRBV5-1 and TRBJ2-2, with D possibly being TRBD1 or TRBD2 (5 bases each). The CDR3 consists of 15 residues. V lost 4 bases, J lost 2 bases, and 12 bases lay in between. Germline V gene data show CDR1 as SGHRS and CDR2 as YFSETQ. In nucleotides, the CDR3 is TGCGCCAGCAGCCGGGACGGGTTAAACACCGGGGAGCTGTTTTTT. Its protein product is CASSRDGLNTGELFF.

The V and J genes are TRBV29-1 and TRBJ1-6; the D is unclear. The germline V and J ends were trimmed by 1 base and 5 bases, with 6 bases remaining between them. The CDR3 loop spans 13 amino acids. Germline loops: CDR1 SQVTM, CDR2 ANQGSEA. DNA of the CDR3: TGCAGCGTTGAAGGCTGTCATAATTCACCCCTCCACTTT. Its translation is CSVEGCHNSPLHF. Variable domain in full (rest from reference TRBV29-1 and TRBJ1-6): SAVISQKPSRDICQRGTSLTIQCQVDSQVTMMFWYRQQPGQSLTLIATANQGSEATYESGFVIDKFPISRPNLTFSTLTVSNMSPEDSSIYLCSVEGCHNSPLHFGNGTRLTVT.

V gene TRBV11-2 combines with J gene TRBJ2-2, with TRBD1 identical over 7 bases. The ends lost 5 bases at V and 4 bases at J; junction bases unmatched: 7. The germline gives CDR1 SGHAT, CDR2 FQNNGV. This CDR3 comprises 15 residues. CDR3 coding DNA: TGTGCCAGCAGCAACGACAGGGTGGGCACCGGGGAGCTGTTTTTT. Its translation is CASSNDRVGTGELFF.

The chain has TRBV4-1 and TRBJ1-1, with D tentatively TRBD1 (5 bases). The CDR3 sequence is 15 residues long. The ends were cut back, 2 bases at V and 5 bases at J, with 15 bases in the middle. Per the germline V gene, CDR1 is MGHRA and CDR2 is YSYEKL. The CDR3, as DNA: TGCGCCAGCAGCCAACTAACAGGAGTAGGGACTGAAGCTTTCTTT. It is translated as CASSQLTGVGTEAFF.